This entry features one TCR beta chain sequence. Repertoires were generated with immunoSEQ multiplex PCR, while TCRdb's copy carries only in-frame clones and drops some. The sample yields 200,000 to 250,000 clones, more than 75% seen once. V lost 2 bases and J 2 bases, leaving 14 bases between the germline ends. The CDR3 is 15 residues long. Per germline, CDR1 SGHDT and CDR2 YYEEEE. This sample was included in a study of blood T cell repertoires in COVID-19. Study background: Acute and convalescent COVID-19 specimens originated in the United States, Italy and Spain. Sources were T cells, B-cell-depleted T cells, or PBMCs; the material itself was cDNA or gDNA.

J is TRBJ2-7 and V is TRBV5-6; D unclear. The clonotype comes from a man at least 80 years old with acute or convalescent COVID-19. The specimen was peripheral blood. CDR3 nucleotides: TGTGCCAGCAGCTTAAAACTACCTCCCCCCTACGAGCAGTACTTC. As protein: CASSLKLPPPYEQYF.